Reported below is one TCR beta chain. Its specificity is unknown. This entry comes from a study of cytomegalovirus exposure and HLA in healthy donors. Repertoires were generated with immunoSEQ multiplex PCR, while TCRdb's copy carries only in-frame clones and drops some. The sample yields approximately 59,000 clones, roughly 93% seen once. General study findings and limits: A list of more than 150 TCR beta chains associated with cytomegalovirus was given. Most TCR sequences showed up rarely, but some public TCRs showed up in many donors. It was reported that the classifier diagnosed cytomegalovirus status with high specificity and sensitivity in both the original and validation cohorts.

The germline CDR1 and CDR2 sequences are ENHRY and SYGVKD. The CDR3 runs 15 residues. V lost 2 bases and J lost 0, with 8 bases in between. Sequencing used PBMCs. The rearrangement joins TRBV10-3 to TRBJ1-5; D is possibly TRBD1 (6 bases). The clonotype comes from a woman aged 18-29 years in good health and CMV-seropositive. CDR3 nucleotides: TGTGCCATCAGTGAGGACAGGCTTAGCAATCAGCCCCAGCATTTT. Its translation is CAISEDRLSNQPQHF.